A single T cell receptor beta chain is shown here with its context. Genomic DNA, the template, was used for profiling of the TCR beta VDJ and CDR3. MiXCR, run by TCRdb on the reads, gives a single entry per CDR3 protein. Altogether fewer than 200,000 distinct CDR3 sequences are present, around 48% being singletons, with the ten largest covering roughly 1.1%. This sample stems from a study of CD8+CD57+ T cells in acquired aplastic anemia. About the research overall: The mean DNA yield obtained from sorted CD4+ and CD8+ cells came to 3 to 3.5 ug.

This CDR3 contains 14 residues. CDR1 and CDR2 (germline): SNHLY, FYNNEI. The ends were cut back, 2 bases at V and 2 bases at J, with 10 bases in the middle. Sequencing was done on patients that had shown CD8+CD57+ cell expansion by flow cytometry. Every patient had severe acquired aplastic anemia. Untreated patients provided the blood samples, with no therapy given before sampling. Sequencing was done on a sample of sorted CD4+, CD8+, or CD8+CD57+ T cells (not recorded which) from PBMCs. The chain recombines TRBV2 with TRBJ2-7; D perhaps matches TRBD2 (5 bases). This clonotype originated in a human donor with aplastic anemia. The DNA of the CDR3 is TGTGCCAGCAGTGAATTCAGAGGGACCTACGAGCAGTACTTC. As protein: CASSEFRGTYEQYF.